This T cell receptor beta chain was identified in a study of T cell responses to AZD1222 COVID-19 vaccine. Study information: Pooling covered second doses at about 4 or about 12 weeks. General study points: Recipients of two AZD1222 doses showed rising Spike-specific TCR breadth and depth.

Assay: immunoSEQ multiplex PCR; the TCRdb copy retains only in-frame clones and omits some. Of 75,000 to 100,000 clones detected, 90% appear once; the ten largest clones hold roughly 24%. Trimming shortened V by 9 bases and J by 1 base, and 11 bases separated the two germline ends. The length of the CDR3 is 14 residues. From germline, CDR1 is KGHDR and CDR2 SFDVKD. Worth noting for this clone: Its cognate antigen is unknown.

The sequences come from peripheral blood, collected on day 0 of AZD1222 vaccination. The V call is TRBV24-1, the J call TRBJ2-2, with D possibly being TRBD2 (6 bases). This sequence originates from an adult in good health. CDR3 loop: CATQRRGNTGELFF. CDR3 in DNA: TGTGCCACCCAAAGGAGGGGGAACACCGGGGAGCTGTTTTTT.